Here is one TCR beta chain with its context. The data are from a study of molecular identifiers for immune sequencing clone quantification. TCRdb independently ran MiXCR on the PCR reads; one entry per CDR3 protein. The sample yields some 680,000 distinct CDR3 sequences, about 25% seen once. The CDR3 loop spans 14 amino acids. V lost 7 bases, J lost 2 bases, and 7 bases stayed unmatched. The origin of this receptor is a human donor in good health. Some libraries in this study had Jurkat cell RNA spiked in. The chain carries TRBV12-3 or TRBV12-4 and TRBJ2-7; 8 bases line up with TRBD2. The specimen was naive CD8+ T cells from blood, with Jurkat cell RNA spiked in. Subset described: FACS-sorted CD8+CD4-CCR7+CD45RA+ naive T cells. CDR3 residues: CASKNSGLAYEQYF. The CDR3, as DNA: TGTGCCAGCAAAAATTCGGGACTAGCCTACGAGCAGTACTTC.